Listed here is a single T cell receptor beta chain. Its specificity is unknown. The sample comes from a study of post-analysis software for immune sequencing data. Study details: Relapsing-remitting, secondary progressive and progressive-relapsing courses of multiple sclerosis were included.

Unique molecular identifiers were present in the TCR beta cDNA libraries. Each sample of roughly 0.9 to 10 million input T cells yielded 500,000 or so cDNA molecules, so each molecule approximated one T cell. TCRdb re-called the PCR reads through MiXCR, storing one row per CDR3 protein. This table holds under 200,000 distinct CDR3 sequences, 30% to 45% found once. Trimming at V came to 5 bases and at J to 4 bases, leaving 9 bases not matched to a gene. The germline gives CDR1 SGHTA, CDR2 FQGNSA. This CDR3 comprises 16 residues. General study points: The normalized Chao1 diversity of multiple sclerosis patients was significantly lower than that of controls.

The chain couples TRBV7-2 to TRBJ2-1; 9 nucleotides line up with TRBD2. Material: blood, obtained after autologous hematopoietic stem cell transplantation. This receptor was obtained from a girl aged 10 to 17 with multiple sclerosis. CDR3 bases: TGTGCCAGCAGCCCGCACGGACTAGCGCCGTACAATGAGCAGTTCTTC. Translated, it gives CASSPHGLAPYNEQFF.